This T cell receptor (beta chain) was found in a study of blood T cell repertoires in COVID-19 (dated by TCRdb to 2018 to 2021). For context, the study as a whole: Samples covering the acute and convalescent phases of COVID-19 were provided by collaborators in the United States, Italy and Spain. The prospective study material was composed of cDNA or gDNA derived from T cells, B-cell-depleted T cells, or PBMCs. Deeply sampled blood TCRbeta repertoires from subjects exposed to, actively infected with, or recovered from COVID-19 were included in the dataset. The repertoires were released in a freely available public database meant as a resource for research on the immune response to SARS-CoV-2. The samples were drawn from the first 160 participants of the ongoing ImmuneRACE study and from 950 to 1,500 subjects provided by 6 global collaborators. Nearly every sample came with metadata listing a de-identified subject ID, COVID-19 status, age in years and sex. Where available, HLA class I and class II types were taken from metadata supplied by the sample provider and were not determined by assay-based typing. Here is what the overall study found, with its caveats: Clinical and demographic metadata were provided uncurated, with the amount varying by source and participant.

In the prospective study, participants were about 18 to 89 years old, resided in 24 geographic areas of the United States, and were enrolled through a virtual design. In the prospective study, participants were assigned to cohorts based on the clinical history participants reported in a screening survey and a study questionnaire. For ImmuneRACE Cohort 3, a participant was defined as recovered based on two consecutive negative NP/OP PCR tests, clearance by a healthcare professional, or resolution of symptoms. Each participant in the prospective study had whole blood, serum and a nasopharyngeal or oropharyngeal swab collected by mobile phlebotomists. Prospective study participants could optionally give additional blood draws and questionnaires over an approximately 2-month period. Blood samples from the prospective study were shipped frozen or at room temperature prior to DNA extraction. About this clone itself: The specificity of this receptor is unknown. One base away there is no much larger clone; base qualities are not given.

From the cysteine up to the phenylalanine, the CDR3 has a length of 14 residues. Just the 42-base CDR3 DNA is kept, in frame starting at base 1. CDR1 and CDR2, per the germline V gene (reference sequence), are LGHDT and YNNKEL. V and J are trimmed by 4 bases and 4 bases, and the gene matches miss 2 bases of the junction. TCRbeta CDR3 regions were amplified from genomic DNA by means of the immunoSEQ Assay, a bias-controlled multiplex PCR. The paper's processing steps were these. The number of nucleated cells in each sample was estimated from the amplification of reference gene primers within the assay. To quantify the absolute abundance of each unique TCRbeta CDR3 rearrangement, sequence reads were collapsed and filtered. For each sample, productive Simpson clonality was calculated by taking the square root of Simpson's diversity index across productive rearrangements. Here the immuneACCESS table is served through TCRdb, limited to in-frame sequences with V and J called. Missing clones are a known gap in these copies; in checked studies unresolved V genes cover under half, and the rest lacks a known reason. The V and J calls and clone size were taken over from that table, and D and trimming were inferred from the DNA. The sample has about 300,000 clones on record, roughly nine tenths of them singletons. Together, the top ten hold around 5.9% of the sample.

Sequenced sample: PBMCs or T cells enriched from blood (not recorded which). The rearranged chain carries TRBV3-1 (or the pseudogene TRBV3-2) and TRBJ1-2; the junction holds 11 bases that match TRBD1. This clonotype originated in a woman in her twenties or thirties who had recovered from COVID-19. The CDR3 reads CASSLGQGAYGYTF. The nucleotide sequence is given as TGTGCCAGCAGCCTCGGACAGGGGGCCTATGGCTACACCTTC.